This T cell receptor (beta chain) was sequenced in a study of T cell responses to AZD1222 COVID-19 vaccine. Study results and caveats: Regions left unmutated in variants are reportedly the target of nearly half of spike-specific TCRs. Spike was spanned by vaccine-associated CD4 TCRs, which were dominant at 160-218 and 743-854. Spike-specific TCR breadth and depth both grew after two AZD1222 doses.

Method: immunoSEQ multiplex PCR; TCRdb's copy keeps in-frame clones and lacks some. The sample gives approximately 150,000 clones, approximately 90% of which show up once; around 4.4% is in the top ten. The CDR3 is made up of 15 amino acids. The ends were cut back, 0 bases at V and 4 bases at J, with 10 bases in the middle. Germline CDR1 SNHLY, CDR2 FYNNEI. On this clone itself: Its antigen is unknown.

Sequencing was performed on peripheral blood, taken on day 0 of AZD1222 vaccination. This rearrangement joins TRBV2 to TRBJ1-3; TRBD1 is a possible D gene (5 bases). The sequence came from an adult in good health. CDR3 DNA: TGTGCCAGCAGTGAAGCTTTAGGGACGGGAAACACCATATATTTT. This sequence encodes CASSEALGTGNTIYF.